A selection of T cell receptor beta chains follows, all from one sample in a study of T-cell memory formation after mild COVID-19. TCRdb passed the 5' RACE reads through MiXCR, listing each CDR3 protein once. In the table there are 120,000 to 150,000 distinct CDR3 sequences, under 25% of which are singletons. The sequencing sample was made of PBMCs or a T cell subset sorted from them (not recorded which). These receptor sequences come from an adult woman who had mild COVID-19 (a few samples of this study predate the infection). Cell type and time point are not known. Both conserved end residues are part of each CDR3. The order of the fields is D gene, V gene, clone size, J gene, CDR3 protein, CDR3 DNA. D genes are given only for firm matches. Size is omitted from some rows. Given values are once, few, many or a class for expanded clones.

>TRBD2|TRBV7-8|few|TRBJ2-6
CASSLVGLDLSGANVLTF
TGTGCCAGCAGCTTAGTAGGACTAGATCTTTCTGGGGCCAACGTCCTGACTTTC
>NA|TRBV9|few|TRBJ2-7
CASSVAQGYEQYF
TGTGCCAGCAGCGTAGCGCAGGGTTACGAGCAGTACTTC
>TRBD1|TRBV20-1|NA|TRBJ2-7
CSVTGGRYEQYF
TGCAGTGTAACAGGGGGGCGCTACGAGCAGTACTTC
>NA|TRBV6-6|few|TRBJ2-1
CASSYRPVWFQSLF
TGTGCCAGCAGTTACAGGCCGGTTTGGTTCCAATCACTCTTC
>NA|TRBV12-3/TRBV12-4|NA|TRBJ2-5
CASRPGPQETQYF
TGTGCCAGCAGACCGGGACCGCAAGAGACCCAGTACTTC
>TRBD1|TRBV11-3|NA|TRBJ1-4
CASSSTSWGQGKSEKLFF
TGTGCCAGCAGCTCGACCTCCTGGGGACAGGGAAAAAGTGAAAAACTGTTTTTT
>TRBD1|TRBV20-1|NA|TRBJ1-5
CSASRDSYQPQHF
TGCAGTGCTAGTAGGGACAGTTATCAGCCCCAGCATTTT
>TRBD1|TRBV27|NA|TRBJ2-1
CASSHGRQGLRVNNEQFF
TGTGCCAGCAGTCATGGGAGACAGGGTTTAAGGGTCAACAATGAGCAGTTCTTC
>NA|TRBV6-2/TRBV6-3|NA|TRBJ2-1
CASSYDGIHNEQFF
TGTGCCAGCAGTTACGACGGGATCCACAATGAGCAGTTCTTC
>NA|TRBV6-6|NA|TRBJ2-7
CASSASGAETYEQYF
TGTGCCAGCAGTGCCTCAGGAGCGGAAACCTACGAGCAGTACTTC
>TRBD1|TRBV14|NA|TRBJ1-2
CASSQSPGGTFGYTF
TGTGCCAGCAGCCAGTCCCCAGGGGGCACGTTTGGCTACACCTTC
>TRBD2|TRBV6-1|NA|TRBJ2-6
CASTLRGDTGANVLTF
TGTGCCAGCACCCTCCGGGGGGATACTGGGGCCAACGTCCTGACTTTC
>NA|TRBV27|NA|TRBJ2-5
CASRKVWGQETQYF
TGTGCCAGCAGAAAAGTATGGGGACAAGAGACCCAGTACTTC
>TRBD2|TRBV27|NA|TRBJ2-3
CASSTLAGATDTQYF
TGTGCCAGCAGTACACTAGCGGGAGCGACAGATACGCAGTATTTT